This TCR beta chain was obtained from a study of monozygotic twins with inflammatory bowel disease. Broader study findings: TCRbeta inverse Simpson diversity was decreased in IBD patients versus healthy co-twins.

The CDR3 has 13 residues. Germline assignment: CDR1 SNHLY and CDR2 FYNNEI. Remarks on this clonotype: As yet, its antigen is unknown.

cDNA was made in eight separate reactions per sample. For each CDR3 protein, TCRdb gives one entry from its re-call of the 5' RACE reads, without DNA. The sample includes approximately 330,000 distinct CDR3 sequences. Researchers collected around 2.7 ml of blood per donor. The sample comprised blood. The sequence was obtained from a human donor with ulcerative colitis or Crohn's disease, or a healthy co-twin of an affected twin (not recorded which). The chain has TRBV2 and TRBJ2-1; there is no DNA to check the TCRdb D call of TRBD2. The CDR3 spells CASSDQFAGEQFF. The variable domain in full, completed from reference TRBV2 and TRBJ2-1, reads EPEVTQTPSHQVTQMGQEVILRCVPISNHLYFYWYRQILGQKVEFLVSFYNNEISEKSEIFDDQFSVERPDGSNFTLKIRSTKLEDSAMYFCASSDQFAGEQFFGPGTRLTVL.